Sequencing of this T cell receptor beta chain was carried out in a study of T-cell reconstitution after alpha-beta-depleted transplantation in children. TCRbeta library preparation incorporated unique molecular identifiers. TCRdb re-called the PCR reads through MiXCR, storing one row per CDR3 protein. The table shows 580,000 or so distinct CDR3 sequences, with 23% occurring only once. Trimming took 4 bases from V and 5 from J; bases not matched to a gene: 10. The germline V gene encodes CDR1 SQVTM and CDR2 ANQGSEA. The CDR3 runs to 14 residues. Study-wide results and limits: A year had passed since transplant, and T-cell counts and diversity by then came mostly from newly produced T cells. Reportedly, alpha-beta T cells present about two months post-transplant originated from several hundred expanded clones of graft origin.

There are many counts of this clonotype. Its matching antigen is unknown. The chain carries TRBV29-1 and TRBJ2-7; TRBD1 matches at 8 bases. The sample was PBMCs, mostly from graft donor cells, taken 360 days after TCRalphabeta/CD19-depleted stem cell transplant. This clonotype was sampled from a boy under two years old who had a stem cell transplant for acute myeloid leukemia, so the T cells may come from the graft donor. The CDR3 region is CSVVGPRGLNEQYF. Written as DNA, the CDR3 is TGCAGCGTTGTCGGTCCCAGGGGGCTGAACGAGCAGTACTTC.